Each of the 32 T cell receptor beta chains below was sequenced from the same sample in a study of T cell changes during pregnancy in multiple sclerosis. Here immunoSEQ multiplex PCR was the method, and the copy in TCRdb shows in-frame clones only, minus some. The profile shows about 29,000 clones, approximately 91% of them singletons. Source: CD8+ T cells from peripheral blood mononuclear cells, taken after pregnancy. The receptors were gathered from a female donor with multiple sclerosis, enrolled in a pregnancy study.

This clone came up once. The chain links TRBV5-4 to TRBJ2-6; 10 bases are a match to TRBD1. The germline gives CDR1 SGHNT, CDR2 YYREEE (reference sequence). Unmatched junction bases numbered 5, after V lost 4 bases and J lost 4 bases. The CDR3 consists of 16 residues. CDR3 residues: CASSRGTGAGANVLTF. CDR3 nucleotides: TGTGCCAGCAGCAGGGGGACAGGGGCCGGGGCCAACGTCCTGACTTTC.

This clone was seen a single time. The chain is built from TRBV11-2 and TRBJ2-7; 9 nucleotides align to TRBD1. The germline V gene has CDR1 SGHAT and CDR2 FQNNGV. Trimming cost V 4 bases and J 2 bases; bases outside gene matches: 9. This CDR3 spans 16 amino acids. The CDR3 sequence: CASSSRPGTGPYEQYF. The CDR3 DNA is TGTGCCAGCAGCTCCCGCCCCGGGACAGGGCCCTACGAGCAGTACTTC.

The chain links TRBV19 to TRBJ2-1; 7 bases align to TRBD2. This CDR3 comprises 15 residues. In germline, CDR1 is LNHDA, CDR2 SQIVND (reference sequence). Unmatched junction bases numbered 6, after V lost 7 bases and J lost 0 bases. The CDR3 DNA reads TGTGCCAGTAACCTAGCGGCAAGCTCCTACAATGAGCAGTTCTTC. Residues: CASNLAASSYNEQFF.

This chain connects TRBV27 to TRBJ2-1, with D possibly matching TRBD2 (6 bases). Trimming removed 4 bases from V and 8 bases from J, with 18 bases in between. The CDR3 spans 15 residues. CDR1 and CDR2 from the germline V gene are MNHEY and SMNVEV (reference sequence). CDR3 bases: TGTGCCAGCAGTTCGCCGGGACTGGGGGTCCATGAGCAGTTCTTC. Translated, it gives CASSSPGLGVHEQFF.

This clone was picked up a small number of times. The rearrangement links TRBV13 to TRBJ1-1; D unclear. Germline values: CDR1 PRHDT, CDR2 FYEKMQ (reference sequence). Trimming left V 2 bases short and J 8 bases short, with 12 bases between. This CDR3 spans 13 amino acids. CDR3 amino acids: CASSLNAQSEAFF. The DNA for the CDR3 is TGTGCCAGCAGCTTAAATGCCCAGTCGGAAGCTTTCTTT.

V gene TRBV4-1 combines with J gene TRBJ2-7; 9 bases line up with TRBD1. V was clipped by 6 bases and J by 3 bases; unmatched bases: 6. Germline CDR1 and CDR2: MGHRA and YSYEKL. This CDR3 has 14 residues. In DNA form, the CDR3 reads TGCGCCAGCAGTCCGACAGGGGGACTCTACGAGCAGTACTTC. Translation gives CASSPTGGLYEQYF.

The V and J genes are TRBV7-3 and TRBJ2-3, with TRBD2 matching 7 bases. Germline V lookup: CDR1 SGHTA, CDR2 FQGTGA. This CDR3 has 16 residues. V shed 5 bases and J 1 base; nucleotides not matched to a gene: 9. The CDR3 DNA reads as TGTGCCAGCAGCCCCCGGTCGGGAGGAGGCACAGATACGCAGTATTTT. The encoded protein is CASSPRSGGGTDTQYF.

V and J are TRBV7-9 and TRBJ2-1; TRBD2 agrees at 8 bases. Germline CDR1 is SEHNR and CDR2 is FQNEAQ (reference sequence). J lost 8 bases, V lost 9 bases, and 12 bases had no gene match. The CDR3 has 14 residues. The DNA for the CDR3 is TGTGCCAGTAAGCGCAGCGGGAGTTGGGATGAGCAGTTCTTC. Translation gives CASKRSGSWDEQFF.

The V and J genes are TRBV13 and TRBJ1-3; D uncertain. The CDR3 contains 16 residues. In germline, CDR1 is PRHDT, CDR2 FYEKMQ (reference sequence). The V end lost 0 bases, the J end lost 0 bases, and 9 bases lay between the germline ends. The CDR3 loop reads CASSLGRRASGNTIYF. DNA for the CDR3: TGTGCCAGCAGCTTAGGCCGTAGAGCCTCTGGAAACACCATATATTTT.

V and J are TRBV11-2 and TRBJ2-7; D is uncertain. The germline V and J ends were trimmed by 1 base and 6 bases, with 13 bases remaining between them. Germline V gene sequence: CDR1 SGHAT, CDR2 FQNNGV. The CDR3 loop spans 14 amino acids. CDR3 DNA: TGTGCCAGCAGCTTAGCGGGTCAATGGGTCGAGCAGTACTTC. Amino acid sequence: CASSLAGQWVEQYF.

The V gene is TRBV7-9, the J gene TRBJ1-1; 7 positions agree with TRBD1. The V gene's germline CDR1 is SEHNR and CDR2 FQNEAQ (reference sequence). Trimming at V came to 3 bases and at J to 3 bases, leaving 7 bases not matched to a gene. The CDR3 has 15 residues. This chain's CDR3 is CASSLQGGIDTEAFF. DNA for the CDR3: TGTGCCAGCAGCTTGCAGGGGGGCATCGACACTGAAGCTTTCTTT. Together with reference TRBV7-9 and TRBJ1-1, the CDR3 gives the full variable domain: DTGVSQNPRHKITKRGQNVTFRCDPISEHNRLYWYRQTLGQGPEFLTYFQNEAQLEKSRLLSDRFSAERPKGSFSTLEIQRTEQGDSAMYLCASSLQGGIDTEAFFGQGTRLTVV.

The genes are TRBV2 and TRBJ2-1, with 8 bases lining up with TRBD1. With 6 bases clipped from V and 0 bases from J, the junction kept 10 bases outside the gene matches. The V gene's germline CDR1 is SNHLY and CDR2 FYNNEI. The CDR3 length is 17 residues. This chain's CDR3 is CASRNLDRGSSYNEQFF. CDR3 DNA sequence: TGTGCCAGCAGGAACCTCGACAGGGGCAGCTCCTACAATGAGCAGTTCTTC.

This clone was seen once. The V gene is TRBV4-1, the J gene TRBJ2-7, with a tentative D call TRBD2 (5 bases). CDR3 size: 13 residues. Germline V gene data show CDR1 as MGHRA and CDR2 as YSYEKL. The V end lost 4 bases, the J end lost 4 bases, and 11 bases lay between the germline ends. Written as DNA, the CDR3 is TGCGCCAGCAGCCCGGTGGGGAGTTACGAGCAGTACTTC. It specifies CASSPVGSYEQYF.

V and J are TRBV19 and TRBJ2-5; TRBD2 agrees at 8 bases. CDR3 length: 16 amino acids. The ends lost 5 bases at V and 2 bases at J; junction bases unmatched: 10. Germline assignment: CDR1 LNHDA and CDR2 SQIVND (reference sequence). The CDR3, as DNA: TGTGCCAGTAGTCTCGGACTAGCTGAAGCGCAAGAGACCCAGTACTTC. This sequence encodes CASSLGLAEAQETQYF. The full variable domain, its missing parts supplied by reference TRBV19 and TRBJ2-5, is DGGITQSPKYLFRKEGQNVTLSCEQNLNHDAMYWYRQDPGQGLRLIYYSQIVNDFQKGDIAEGYSVSREKKESFPLTVTSAQKNPTAFYLCASSLGLAEAQETQYFGPGTRLLVL.

This clone turned up a few times. The gene calls are TRBV12-5 and TRBJ1-1, with D possibly TRBD1 on 6 matching bases. Trimming left V 6 bases short and J 5 bases short, with 19 bases between. Germline values: CDR1 LGHNT, CDR2 FRNRAP. The CDR3 spans 15 residues. DNA of the CDR3: TGTGCTAGTGGCCTCGAACAGGGTGGGGGAACTGAAGCTTTCTTT. Protein product: CASGLEQGGGTEAFF.

The gene calls are TRBV7-8 and TRBJ2-1; D is perhaps TRBD2 (6 bases). The CDR3 spans 20 residues. The V gene's germline CDR1 is SGHVS and CDR2 FQNEAQ. Trimming cost V 1 base and J 5 bases, with 27 bases left between them. The CDR3 loop is CASSLGSGPVAVTGHNEQFF. The CDR3 nucleotides are TGTGCCAGCAGCTTAGGTTCGGGCCCCGTAGCGGTTACGGGACACAATGAGCAGTTCTTC.

This chain uses TRBV9 with TRBJ2-1, with TRBD2 matching 10 bases. Per the germline V gene, CDR1 is SGDLS and CDR2 is YYNGEE. The CDR3 runs to 16 residues. J lost 4 bases, V lost 2 bases, and 6 bases had no gene match. The CDR3 DNA follows: TGTGCCAGCAGCGTTACTTGGACTAGCGGATACAATGAGCAGTTCTTC. Its translation: CASSVTWTSGYNEQFF.

This sequence joins TRBV14 and TRBJ2-1; 10 bases are shared with TRBD2. CDR1 and CDR2 from the germline V gene are SGHDN and FVKESK. This CDR3 comprises 18 residues. V was clipped by 0 bases and J by 6 bases; unmatched bases: 11. In DNA, the CDR3 is TGTGCCAGCAGCCAAGATGGCTTCCCTAGCGGGAGTTCCAATGAGCAGTTCTTC. As protein: CASSQDGFPSGSSNEQFF.

V gene TRBV15 combines with J gene TRBJ1-5; 7 bases match TRBD1. Looked up from germline, CDR1 is LNHNV and CDR2 is YYDKDF (reference sequence). With 0 bases clipped from V and 2 bases from J, the junction kept 4 bases outside the gene matches. The CDR3 is made up of 16 amino acids. This chain's CDR3 is CATSREVQGGNQPQHF. CDR3 bases: TGTGCCACCAGCAGAGAGGTGCAGGGGGGCAATCAGCCCCAGCATTTT.

The chain recombines TRBV4-3 with TRBJ1-6, with 7 bases matching TRBD1. The CDR3 covers 18 residues. V gave up 0 bases and J gave up 13 bases; unmatched junction bases: 18. Germline lookup yields CDR1 LGHNA and CDR2 YSLEER. DNA for the CDR3: TGCGCCAGCAGCCAAGATCTAATTACGACAGGGTCAAAAGTCCCCCTCCACTTT. Amino acids: CASSQDLITTGSKVPLHF.

This sequence joins TRBV19 and TRBJ2-5; tentative D call: TRBD1 (6 bases). The CDR3 is 16 residues long. Germline CDR1 is LNHDA and CDR2 is SQIVND (reference sequence). The V end was cut by 4 bases, the J end by 2 bases, with 17 bases between. The chain's CDR3 is CASSTGTQSGQETQYF. CDR3 nucleotide sequence: TGTGCCAGTAGTACCGGGACACAATCTGGTCAAGAGACCCAGTACTTC.

This sequence joins TRBV21-1 and TRBJ2-7; TRBD2, as called in the table, went unchecked against the DNA. TRBV21-1 is annotated as a pseudogene. The CDR3 consists of 15 residues. The chain's CDR3 is CASSKVGGIGAEQYF. CDR3 sequence (DNA): TGTGCCAGCAGCAAAGTGGGGGGTATTGGCGCCGAGCAGTACTTC.

By sample fraction, this clone is medium-sized. The rearrangement uses TRBV5-1 and TRBJ2-7; a weak D match, TRBD1 (5 bases). The V gene's germline CDR1 is SGHRS and CDR2 YFSETQ. This CDR3 region has 16 residues. V was cut by 0 bases and J by 9 bases, with 22 bases left in between. CDR3 sequence reads: CASSLGPTEIYERQYF. Here the CDR3 DNA reads TGCGCCAGCAGCTTGGGCCCGACAGAGATTTACGAGCGGCAGTACTTC.

This chain connects TRBV27 to TRBJ1-5; D is undetermined. CDR1 is MNHEY, CDR2 SMNVEV, per germline (reference sequence). The V end lost 8 bases, the J end lost 2 bases, and 19 bases lay between the germline ends. The CDR3 has 16 residues. DNA of the CDR3: TGTGCCAGCCGAGATCGAGGGTATACACGCAATCAGCCCCAGCATTTT. Protein product: CASRDRGYTRNQPQHF.

The V and J genes are TRBV19 and TRBJ2-7; D gene unclear. Germline V gene lookup returns CDR1 LNHDA and CDR2 SQIVND (reference sequence). Trimming cost V 3 bases and J 2 bases, with 17 bases left between them. This CDR3 is 16 amino acids long. CDR3 nucleotides: TGTGCCAGTAGTATTTATTCGGGTTCTGGAACCTACGAGCAGTACTTC. It encodes CASSIYSGSGTYEQYF.

J is TRBJ2-4 and V is TRBV4-1; 8 nucleotides align to TRBD2. CDR3 length: 15 amino acids. CDR1 is MGHRA and CDR2 is YSYEKL in the germline V gene. The ends lost 2 bases at V and 6 bases at J; junction bases unmatched: 6. In DNA, the CDR3 is TGCGCCAGCAGCCAATTTCTTACTAGCGGAAACATTCAGTACTTC. Its protein product is CASSQFLTSGNIQYF.

This clone was detected a few times. The chain is built from TRBV4-3 and TRBJ2-5; the match to TRBD1 covers 7 bases. Germline values: CDR1 LGHNA, CDR2 YSLEER. The junction had 11 bases not matched to a gene; V was cut back by 3 bases and J by 7 bases. This CDR3 has 15 residues. The CDR3 reads CASSQKTGSPGTQYF. The DNA for the CDR3 is TGCGCCAGCAGCCAGAAGACAGGGAGTCCGGGGACCCAGTACTTC.

About this clone: Other nucleotide sequences from this sample produce the same CDR3. V usage is TRBV29-1 and J usage is TRBJ1-1, with 7 positions matching TRBD1. CDR1 is SQVTM, CDR2 ANQGSEA, per germline. Trimming removed 4 bases from V and 11 bases from J; junction bases left unmatched: 7. The CDR3 runs 11 residues. CDR3 in DNA: TGCAGCGTTGTACCACAGGGGTTCGCTTTCTTT. Amino acids: CSVVPQGFAFF.

The chain recombines TRBV23-1 with TRBJ1-3, with 11 bases fitting TRBD1. TRBV23-1 qualifies as an ORF whose function is uncertain. This CDR3 region has 17 residues. Trimming took 0 bases from V and 7 from J; bases not matched to a gene: 8. This CDR3 is CASSQSGTRDRGNTIYF. CDR3 nucleotide sequence: TGCGCCAGCAGTCAATCGGGAACCAGGGACAGGGGGAACACCATATATTTT.

The chain joins TRBV10-3 to TRBJ2-2; a possible D gene is TRBD1 (5 bases). This CDR3 is built from 15 residues. V lost 3 bases, J lost 5 bases, and 13 bases lay in between. Germline lookup yields CDR1 ENHRY and CDR2 SYGVKD. For the CDR3, the DNA is TGTGCCATCAGTGACCTGGAAAAGGGGACCGGGGAGCTGTTTTTT. The encoded protein is CAISDLEKGTGELFF.

V gene TRBV4-2 combines with J gene TRBJ1-5; D remains unclear. This CDR3 contains 16 residues. V shed 0 bases and J shed 8 bases, with 17 bases lying between them. Germline V gene lookup returns CDR1 LGHNA and CDR2 YNFKEQ. CDR3 in amino acids: CASSQEASTPSEPQHF. CDR3 coding DNA: TGTGCCAGCAGCCAAGAAGCGTCGACTCCAAGTGAGCCCCAGCATTTT.

V usage is TRBV25-1 and J usage is TRBJ2-1, with TRBD1 matching 7 bases. The CDR3 is 14 amino acids. CDR1 and CDR2 from the germline V gene are MGHDK and SYGVNS. After removal of 2 bases from V and 8 bases from J, the junction contained 6 bases not matched to a gene. The CDR3 coding sequence is TGTGCCAGCAGTGAAGACAGGGTTCTCGATGAGCAGTTCTTC. Protein: CASSEDRVLDEQFF.